Reported below is one TCR beta chain. This CDR3 has 14 amino acids. Trimming took 3 bases from V and 8 from J, leaving 16 bases between them. Germline values: CDR1 MNHEY, CDR2 SVGAGI. Only in-frame clones appear in the TCRdb table, and some are missing; sequencing was by immunoSEQ multiplex PCR. The data show nearly 200,000 clones, around 85% seen once. This entry belongs to a study of blood T cell repertoires in COVID-19. This TCR derives from a man aged 60 to 69 with COVID-19, enrolled during active disease. Sequenced: peripheral blood. The V and J genes are TRBV6-5 and TRBJ1-2; D remains ambiguous. The CDR3 sequence: CASSYLEGVSGYTF. For the CDR3, the DNA is TGTGCCAGCAGTTATCTCGAGGGAGTAAGCGGCTACACCTTC.